This T cell receptor (beta chain) stems from a study of long-term antiretroviral therapy in people with HIV. Study conclusions and caveats: Blood in the study was drawn between about 2004 and 2017, possibly under older ART regimens, which may be less effective than current ones.

The CDR3 covers 14 residues. The V gene's germline CDR1 is SGHRS and CDR2 YFSETQ. Trimming removed 4 bases at V and 2 bases at J, with 13 bases between. The immunoSEQ assay was v3.0, run at survey level. TCRdb's copy holds only in-frame clones and misses some; the assay was immunoSEQ multiplex PCR. The sample holds about 42,000 clones; approximately 89% are singletons and the top ten take approximately 5%. Worth noting for this clone: Its target is not known.

The input for sequencing was unsorted PBMCs, taken 0.1 years before starting antiretroviral therapy. The V call is TRBV5-1, the J call TRBJ2-7, with D possibly being TRBD1 (6 bases). This clonotype was sampled from a woman aged 45-65 years with HIV. CDR3 coding DNA: TGCGCCAGCAGCCCAGGGACATCTACCTACGAGCAGTACTTC. This translates into CASSPGTSTYEQYF.